Below, 28 T cell receptor beta chains from the same sample are listed, as sequenced in a study of T-cell memory formation after mild COVID-19. TCRdb re-called the 5' RACE reads through MiXCR, storing one row per CDR3 protein. The sample carries under 450,000 distinct CDR3 sequences, under 25% recorded once. The sample was PBMCs or a T cell subset sorted from them (not recorded which). The receptor source for this set is an adult woman who had mild COVID-19 (a few samples of this study predate the infection). Cell type and time point are not known.

The chain uses TRBV29-1 and TRBJ2-2; D may be TRBD1 (7 bases). The CDR3 runs to 12 residues. Germline V gene sequence: CDR1 SQVTM, CDR2 ANQGSEA. V was shortened by 7 bases and J by 6 bases, with 12 bases between the two germline ends. CDR3 sequence: CSGGGGAGELFF. The CDR3 region has the DNA TGCAGCGGAGGAGGGGGCGCCGGGGAGCTGTTTTTT.

This clonotype was picked up a small number of times. The chain is built from TRBV7-9 and TRBJ2-3; D tentatively reads TRBD1 or TRBD2 (5 bases each). The CDR3 loop spans 15 amino acids. Looked up from germline, CDR1 is SEHNR and CDR2 is FQNEAQ (reference sequence). Trimming cost V 4 bases and J 1 base, with 12 bases left between them. Here the CDR3 DNA reads TGTGCCAGCAGCTCCCAGCGAGGGGGCACAGATACGCAGTATTTT. Translating gives CASSSQRGGTDTQYF.

For the CDR3, the DNA is TGTGCCAGCAGTGAAACGGCTAGCGGGAGTGAGACCCAGTACTTC. This gives the protein CASSETASGSETQYF. The chain combines TRBV2 with TRBJ2-5, with 10 bases fitting TRBD2. V shed 2 bases and J 5 bases; nucleotides not matched to a gene: 5. The germline V gene encodes CDR1 SNHLY and CDR2 FYNNEI. The CDR3 runs 15 residues. Drawing the rest from reference TRBV2 and TRBJ2-5, the complete variable domain is EPEVTQTPSHQVTQMGQEVILRCVPISNHLYFYWYRQILGQKVEFLVSFYNNEISEKSEIFDDQFSVERPDGSNFTLKIRSTKLEDSAMYFCASSETASGSETQYFGPGTRLLVL.

This clonotype was found a few times. The V and J genes are TRBV13 and TRBJ1-2; D not resolved. V was trimmed by 5 bases and J by 1 base, leaving 11 bases between them. CDR3 length: 14 residues. Germline CDR1 PRHDT, CDR2 FYEKMQ (reference sequence). The DNA of the CDR3 is TGTGCCAGCAGCATGGACCTGATTAACTATGGCTACACCTTC. Translated, it gives CASSMDLINYGYTF.

J is TRBJ1-4 and V is TRBV14; TRBD1 aligns across 9 bases. V was pared by 5 bases and J by 4 bases, with 5 bases of the junction left unmatched. CDR3 size: 15 residues. CDR1 and CDR2 from the germline V gene are SGHDN and FVKESK. CDR3 bases: TGTGCCAGCAGCGCCCGGGGACAGGGTAATGAAAAACTGTTTTTT. It yields the protein CASSARGQGNEKLFF. Variable domain in full (rest from reference TRBV14 and TRBJ1-4): EAGVTQFPSHSVIEKGQTVTLRCDPISGHDNLYWYRRVMGKEIKFLLHFVKESKQDESGMPNNRFLAERTGGTYSTLKVQPAELEDSGVYFCASSARGQGNEKLFFGSGTQLSVL.

This clonotype was counted a few times. This chain joins TRBV6-6 and TRBJ1-2, with 9 bases identical to TRBD1. J gave up 5 bases and V 5 bases, and 12 bases lay outside the gene matches. The CDR3 has 16 amino acids. The V gene's germline CDR1 is MNHNY and CDR2 SVGAGI (reference sequence). CDR3 in DNA: TGTGCCAGCAGTGGGGGACAGGGAAGTAGTTTATATGGCTACACCTTC. This gives the protein CASSGGQGSSLYGYTF.

This clonotype was observed a single time. The chain joins TRBV19 to TRBJ1-2; 7 bases are a match to TRBD1. Germline loops: CDR1 LNHDA, CDR2 SQIVND (reference sequence). V lost 5 bases to trimming and J lost 2 bases; unmatched junction nucleotides: 17. The CDR3 runs to 18 residues. CDR3 nucleotide sequence: TGTGCCAGTAGTCACTCGACCCTGACAGGGACAACAAACTATGGCTACACCTTC. Translating gives CASSHSTLTGTTNYGYTF.

This clonotype has more than one count but fewer than ten. This chain uses TRBV7-6 with TRBJ2-7; a weak D match, TRBD2 (6 bases). Germline V gene data show CDR1 as SGHVS and CDR2 as FNYEAQ. The CDR3 totals 13 residues. The V gene lost 0 bases and the J gene lost 9 bases, with 12 bases spanning the gap. The chain's CDR3 is CASSLALGGAQYF. The CDR3 DNA reads TGTGCCAGCAGCTTAGCGTTGGGCGGGGCGCAGTACTTC.

This chain uses TRBV2 with TRBJ1-5, with D hard to call. This CDR3 region has 14 residues. Germline-derived CDR1 and CDR2 are SNHLY and FYNNEI. V was trimmed by 2 bases and J by 8 bases, leaving 13 bases between them. The CDR3 region is CASSESRINEPQHF. The CDR3 bases are TGTGCCAGCAGTGAATCCCGGATCAACGAGCCCCAGCATTTT. The full variable domain, completed using reference TRBV2 and TRBJ1-5, is EPEVTQTPSHQVTQMGQEVILRCVPISNHLYFYWYRQILGQKVEFLVSFYNNEISEKSEIFDDQFSVERPDGSNFTLKIRSTKLEDSAMYFCASSESRINEPQHFGDGTRLSIL.

This clonotype appeared a few times. The chain couples TRBV12-3 or TRBV12-4 to TRBJ1-2; the D is unclear. V was pared by 6 bases and J by 8 bases, with 13 bases between. The CDR3 is made up of 12 amino acids. The CDR3 nucleotides read TGTGCCAGCAGAGGTGGCGGAGCAGGCTACACCTTC. This translates into CASRGGGAGYTF.

This sequence joins TRBV2 and TRBJ2-5, with a weak D call TRBD2 (5 bases). V lost 3 bases, J lost 5 bases, and 16 bases lay in between. The CDR3 has 15 amino acids. Germline-derived CDR1 and CDR2 are SNHLY and FYNNEI. This chain's CDR3 is CASSDVDRRGETQYF. CDR3 in DNA: TGTGCCAGCAGTGACGTCGACCGGCGCGGGGAGACCCAGTACTTC. The full variable domain, its missing parts supplied by reference TRBV2 and TRBJ2-5, is EPEVTQTPSHQVTQMGQEVILRCVPISNHLYFYWYRQILGQKVEFLVSFYNNEISEKSEIFDDQFSVERPDGSNFTLKIRSTKLEDSAMYFCASSDVDRRGETQYFGPGTRLLVL.

The table lists this clonotype with a few counts. J is TRBJ2-3 and V is TRBV9, with 8 bases matching TRBD2. The CDR3 spans 17 residues. The V gene end was trimmed by 0 bases and the J gene end by 3 bases; junction bases not matched to a gene: 9. CDR1 and CDR2 from the germline V gene are SGDLS and YYNGEE. The CDR3 sequence: CASSVDNGRARTDTQYF. The CDR3 DNA reads as TGTGCCAGCAGCGTAGATAACGGGAGGGCCCGTACAGATACGCAGTATTTT.

The chain employs TRBV24-1 and TRBJ2-1; perhaps TRBD1 as D (5 bases). Germline CDR1 reads KGHDR; CDR2 reads SFDVKD. The V gene lost 6 bases and the J gene lost 5 bases, with 10 bases spanning the gap. This CDR3 has 13 amino acids. CDR3 sequence: CATSSAGHNEQFF. The CDR3 DNA follows: TGTGCCACCAGTTCGGCAGGGCACAATGAGCAGTTCTTC.

The chain is built from TRBV7-3 and TRBJ2-7, with D perhaps TRBD1 or TRBD2 (5 bases each). In germline, CDR1 is SGHTA, CDR2 FQGTGA. This CDR3 is built from 17 residues. The ends were cut back, 4 bases at V and 2 bases at J, with 21 bases in the middle. The CDR3 is CASSSGGWGTDTYEQYF. DNA of the CDR3: TGTGCCAGCAGCTCTGGGGGTTGGGGTACCGACACCTACGAGCAGTACTTC.

CDR3: CASSSGLNNYGYTF. The DNA for the CDR3 is TGTGCCAGCAGTTCGGGACTGAACAACTATGGCTACACCTTC. The chain joins TRBV27 to TRBJ1-2, with D perhaps matching TRBD1 (5 bases). Trimming pared 4 bases from V and 2 bases from J, leaving 11 bases between. Germline-derived CDR1 and CDR2 are MNHEY and SMNVEV (reference sequence). The CDR3 covers 14 residues.

In its sample, this clonotype was seen a few times. V is TRBV11-2 and J is TRBJ1-2; no clear D gene. From germline, CDR1 is SGHAT and CDR2 FQNNGV. The germline V and J ends were trimmed by 2 bases and 4 bases, with 8 bases remaining between them. The CDR3 totals 13 residues. CDR3 in DNA: TGTGCCAGCAGCTTAAAGTTTTTCTATGGCTACACCTTC. Protein: CASSLKFFYGYTF.

This chain links TRBV5-1 with TRBJ1-3; TRBD1 agrees at 9 bases. The CDR3 is made up of 16 amino acids. The V and J ends lost 4 bases and 0 bases, in that order; junction bases with no gene match: 5. From germline, CDR1 is SGHRS and CDR2 YFSETQ. This chain's CDR3 is CASSTGQGFSGNTIYF. The DNA of the CDR3 is TGCGCCAGCAGCACGGGACAGGGTTTCTCTGGAAACACCATATATTTT. Full variable domain (remainder filled in from reference TRBV5-1 and TRBJ1-3): KAGVTQTPRYLIKTRGQQVTLSCSPISGHRSVSWYQQTPGQGLQFLFEYFSETQRNKGNFPGRFSGRQFSNSRSEMNVSTLELGDSALYLCASSTGQGFSGNTIYFGEGSWLTVV.

The sample holds many counts of this clonotype. The chain is built from TRBV7-9 and TRBJ2-1; 7 bases are shared with TRBD2. The CDR3 is 18 amino acids. The V and J ends lost 1 base and 7 bases, in that order; junction bases with no gene match: 16. Germline values: CDR1 SEHNR, CDR2 FQNEAQ (reference sequence). CDR3: CASSLVGRRERSRNEQFF. CDR3 DNA sequence: TGTGCCAGCAGCTTAGTGGGACGGCGGGAGCGGAGTAGAAATGAGCAGTTCTTC.

This rearrangement joins TRBV5-4 to TRBJ2-5; 10 bases are shared with TRBD2. V lost 4 bases to trimming and J lost 1 base; unmatched junction nucleotides: 13. The CDR3 length is 18 residues. Germline loops: CDR1 SGHNT, CDR2 YYREEE (reference sequence). The CDR3 DNA follows: TGTGCCAGCAGCCCCCGGGGGGGGCTAGCGGGAGCCCAAGAGACCCAGTACTTC. This codes for CASSPRGGLAGAQETQYF. Using reference TRBV5-4 and TRBJ2-5 for the parts outside the CDR3, the full variable domain is ETGVTQSPTHLIKTRGQQVTLRCSSQSGHNTVSWYQQALGQGPQFIFQYYREEENGRGNFPPRFSGLQFPNYSSELNVNALELDDSALYLCASSPRGGLAGAQETQYFGPGTRLLVL.

This clonotype was seen more than once but under ten times. The chain couples TRBV14 to TRBJ2-2; possible D gene TRBD1, 6 bases. This CDR3 spans 13 amino acids. Germline CDR1 is SGHDN and CDR2 is FVKESK. Deletions cut 6 bases from V and 6 bases from J, with 11 bases between. CDR3 protein: CASRTQGSGELFF. As DNA, the CDR3 is TGTGCCAGCAGGACACAGGGATCCGGGGAGCTGTTTTTT.

The chain combines TRBV5-6 with TRBJ2-7; 7 bases align to TRBD2. CDR3 length: 14 amino acids. The trim removed 3 bases at V and 4 bases at J, leaving 7 bases unmatched. Germline-derived CDR1 and CDR2 are SGHDT and YYEEEE. CDR3 residues: CASSYGGSAYEQYF. For the CDR3, the DNA is TGTGCCAGCAGCTACGGGGGGTCTGCATACGAGCAGTACTTC.

This clonotype showed up just a few times. The V and J genes are TRBV11-2 and TRBJ2-6; TRBD2 is a possible D gene (7 bases). Looked up from germline, CDR1 is SGHAT and CDR2 is FQNNGV. With 5 bases removed from V and 0 bases from J, the gap between germline ends came to 23 bases. There are 20 residues in the CDR3. The CDR3 DNA reads TGTGCCAGCAGCGCTTACGGGGGGCCGACGGTCTACTCTGGGGCCAACGTCCTGACTTTC. It is translated as CASSAYGGPTVYSGANVLTF. Full variable domain (missing parts from reference TRBV11-2 and TRBJ2-6): EAGVAQSPRYKIIEKRQSVAFWCNPISGHATLYWYQQILGQGPKLLIQFQNNGVVDDSQLPKDRFSAERLKGVDSTLKIQPAKLEDSAVYLCASSAYGGPTVYSGANVLTFGAGSRLTVL.

The V and J genes are TRBV5-1 and TRBJ2-7; 10 bases are shared with TRBD1. This CDR3 region has 15 residues. Germline V gene sequence: CDR1 SGHRS, CDR2 YFSETQ. The V gene end was trimmed by 3 bases and the J gene end by 2 bases; junction bases not matched to a gene: 5. The CDR3 is CASSSGQGGTYEQYF. CDR3 nucleotide sequence: TGCGCCAGCAGCTCCGGACAGGGGGGGACCTACGAGCAGTACTTC.

This clonotype has more than one count but fewer than ten. J is TRBJ1-6 and V is TRBV20-1, with D perhaps matching TRBD1 (6 bases). The V end lost 0 bases, the J end lost 9 bases, and 18 bases lay between the germline ends. CDR3 length equals 16 residues. The germline CDR1 and CDR2 sequences are DFQATT and SNEGSKA (reference sequence). The CDR3 protein is CSARDDGRGFSSPLHF. CDR3 nucleotides: TGCAGTGCTAGAGACGACGGCAGGGGCTTTAGTTCACCCCTCCACTTT.

This clonotype was counted between two and nine times. The chain has TRBV5-1 and TRBJ1-1; D not resolved. This CDR3 comprises 14 residues. Trimming took 4 bases from V and 1 from J, leaving 11 bases between them. Germline loops: CDR1 SGHRS, CDR2 YFSETQ. The CDR3 reads CASSIREANTEAFF. The CDR3 DNA reads as TGCGCCAGCAGCATCCGGGAGGCGAACACTGAAGCTTTCTTT.

This clonotype is a singleton in its sample. The V call is TRBV7-9, the J call TRBJ1-1; D not certain. Germline V CDR1 and CDR2: SEHNR, FQNEAQ (reference sequence). Trimming left V 5 bases short and J 4 bases short, with 14 bases between. There are 14 residues in the CDR3. The CDR3 loop reads CASSPDRWGTEAFF. CDR3 DNA: TGTGCCAGCAGCCCGGACCGTTGGGGCACTGAAGCTTTCTTT.

The CDR3 nucleotides are TGTGCCAGCAGCGTTAGTGGGGCCGGGGAGACCCAGTACTTC. It yields the protein CASSVSGAGETQYF. The V and J genes are TRBV9 and TRBJ2-5, with D possibly matching TRBD1 (5 bases). This CDR3 is built from 14 residues. CDR1 is SGDLS, CDR2 YYNGEE, per germline. With 2 bases removed from V and 5 bases from J, the gap between germline ends came to 13 bases.

This clonotype was seen a handful of times. This rearrangement joins TRBV25-1 to TRBJ1-2, with D unclear. The CDR3 totals 12 residues. Germline V gene sequence: CDR1 MGHDK, CDR2 SYGVNS. The V and J ends lost 3 bases and 1 base respectively, with 3 bases between them. DNA of the CDR3: TGTGCCAGCAGTGACAGTAACTATGGCTACACCTTC. This encodes CASSDSNYGYTF.